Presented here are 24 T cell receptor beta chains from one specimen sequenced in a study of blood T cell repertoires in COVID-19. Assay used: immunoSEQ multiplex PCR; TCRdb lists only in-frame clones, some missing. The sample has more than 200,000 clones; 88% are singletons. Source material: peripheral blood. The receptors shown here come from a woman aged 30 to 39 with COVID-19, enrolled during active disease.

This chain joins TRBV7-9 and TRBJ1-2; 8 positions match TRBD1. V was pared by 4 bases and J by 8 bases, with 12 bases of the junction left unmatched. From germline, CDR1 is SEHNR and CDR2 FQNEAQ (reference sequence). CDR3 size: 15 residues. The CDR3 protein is CASSSPSTGGSGYTF. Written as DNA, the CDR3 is TGTGCCAGCAGCTCACCTTCTACAGGGGGGAGCGGCTACACCTTC. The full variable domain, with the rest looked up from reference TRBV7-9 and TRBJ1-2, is DTGVSQNPRHKITKRGQNVTFRCDPISEHNRLYWYRQTLGQGPEFLTYFQNEAQLEKSRLLSDRFSAERPKGSFSTLEIQRTEQGDSAMYLCASSSPSTGGSGYTFGSGTRLTVV.

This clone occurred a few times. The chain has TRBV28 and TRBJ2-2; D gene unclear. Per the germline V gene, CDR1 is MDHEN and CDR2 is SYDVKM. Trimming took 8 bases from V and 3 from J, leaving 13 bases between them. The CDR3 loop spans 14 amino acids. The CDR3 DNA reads TGTGCCAGCCAGACTTACAAGGACACCGGGGAGCTGTTTTTT. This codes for CASQTYKDTGELFF.

The CDR3, as DNA: TGTGCCAGCCTAGCGGGGACCACTGAAGCTTTCTTT. Its protein is CASLAGTTEAFF. This chain joins TRBV2 and TRBJ1-1, with TRBD1 as a possible D gene (5 bases). Trimming cost V 8 bases and J 4 bases, with 11 bases left between them. The germline V gene has CDR1 SNHLY and CDR2 FYNNEI. The CDR3 is 12 residues long.

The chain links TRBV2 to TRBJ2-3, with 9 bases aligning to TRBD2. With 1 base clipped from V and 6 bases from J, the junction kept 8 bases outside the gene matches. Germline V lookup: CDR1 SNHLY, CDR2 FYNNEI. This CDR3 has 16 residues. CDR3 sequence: CASSEDLAGPSDTQYF. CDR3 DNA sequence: TGTGCCAGCAGTGAAGATCTAGCGGGGCCCTCGGATACGCAGTATTTT.

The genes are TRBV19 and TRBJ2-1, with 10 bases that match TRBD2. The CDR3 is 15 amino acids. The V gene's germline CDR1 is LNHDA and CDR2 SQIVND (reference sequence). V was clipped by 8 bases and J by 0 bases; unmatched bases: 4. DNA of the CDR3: TGTGCCAGTCGAAGCGGGAGGGCCTCCTACAATGAGCAGTTCTTC. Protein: CASRSGRASYNEQFF.

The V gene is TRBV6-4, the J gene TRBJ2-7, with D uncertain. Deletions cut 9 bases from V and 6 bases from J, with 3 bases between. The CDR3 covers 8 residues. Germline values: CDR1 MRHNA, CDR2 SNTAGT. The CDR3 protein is CASLEQYF. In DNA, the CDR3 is TGTGCCAGTCTCGAGCAGTACTTC.

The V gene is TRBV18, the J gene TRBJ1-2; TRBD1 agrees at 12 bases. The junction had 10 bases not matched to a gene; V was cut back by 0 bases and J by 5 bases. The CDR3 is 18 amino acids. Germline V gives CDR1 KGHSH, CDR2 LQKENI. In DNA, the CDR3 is TGTGCCAGCTCACCACCGGCAGGGACAGGGGGCGCACATTATGGCTACACCTTC. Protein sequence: CASSPPAGTGGAHYGYTF.

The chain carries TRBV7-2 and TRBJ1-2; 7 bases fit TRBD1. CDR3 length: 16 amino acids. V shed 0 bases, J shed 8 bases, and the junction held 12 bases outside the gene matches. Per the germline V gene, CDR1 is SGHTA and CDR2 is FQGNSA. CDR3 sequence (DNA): TGTGCCAGCAGCTTAGCCTTCGACAGGGCGAAGGGAGGCTACACCTTC. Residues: CASSLAFDRAKGGYTF.

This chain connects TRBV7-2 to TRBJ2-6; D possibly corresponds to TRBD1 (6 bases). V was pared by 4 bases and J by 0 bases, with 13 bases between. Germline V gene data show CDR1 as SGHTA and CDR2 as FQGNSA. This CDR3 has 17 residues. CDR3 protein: CASSSGAPHSGANVLTF. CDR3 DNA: TGTGCCAGCAGCTCAGGGGCCCCTCACTCTGGGGCCAACGTCCTGACTTTC.

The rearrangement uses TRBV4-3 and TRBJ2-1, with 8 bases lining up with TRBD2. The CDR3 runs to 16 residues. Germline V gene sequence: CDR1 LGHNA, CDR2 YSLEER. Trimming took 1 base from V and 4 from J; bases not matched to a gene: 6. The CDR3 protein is CASSQVLSGTYNEQFF. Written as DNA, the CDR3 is TGCGCCAGCAGCCAAGTTCTTAGCGGGACTTACAATGAGCAGTTCTTC.

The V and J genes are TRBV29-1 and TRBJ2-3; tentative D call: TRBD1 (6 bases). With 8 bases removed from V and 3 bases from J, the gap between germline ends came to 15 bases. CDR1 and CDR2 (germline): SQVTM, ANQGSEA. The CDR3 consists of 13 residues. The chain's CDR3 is CSHSGVLTDTQYF. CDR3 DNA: TGCAGCCATTCAGGGGTTCTAACAGATACGCAGTATTTT.

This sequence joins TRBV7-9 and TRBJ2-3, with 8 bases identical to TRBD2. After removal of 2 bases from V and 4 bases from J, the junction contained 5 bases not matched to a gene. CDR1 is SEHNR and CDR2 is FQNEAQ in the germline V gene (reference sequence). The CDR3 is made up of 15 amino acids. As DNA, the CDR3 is TGTGCCAGCAGCTTATGGAGCGGGGGTTCAGATACGCAGTATTTT. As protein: CASSLWSGGSDTQYF.

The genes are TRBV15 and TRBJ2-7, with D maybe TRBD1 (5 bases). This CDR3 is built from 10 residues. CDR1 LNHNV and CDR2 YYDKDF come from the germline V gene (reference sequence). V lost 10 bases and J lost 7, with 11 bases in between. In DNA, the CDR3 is TGTGCCATCCCAAAGGGGGAGCAGTACTTC. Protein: CAIPKGEQYF.

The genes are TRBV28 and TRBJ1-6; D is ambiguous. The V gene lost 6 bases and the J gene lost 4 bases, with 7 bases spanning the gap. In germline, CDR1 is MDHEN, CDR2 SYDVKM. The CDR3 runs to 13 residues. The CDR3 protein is CASSPLYNSPLHF. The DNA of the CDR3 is TGTGCCAGCAGCCCTCTTTATAATTCACCCCTCCACTTT.

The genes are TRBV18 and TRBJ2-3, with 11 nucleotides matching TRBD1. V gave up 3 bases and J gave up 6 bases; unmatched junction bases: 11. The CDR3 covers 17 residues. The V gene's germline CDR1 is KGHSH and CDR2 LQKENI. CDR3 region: CASSPQFGTGGEDTQYF. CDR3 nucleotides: TGTGCCAGCTCACCCCAATTTGGGACAGGGGGTGAGGATACGCAGTATTTT.

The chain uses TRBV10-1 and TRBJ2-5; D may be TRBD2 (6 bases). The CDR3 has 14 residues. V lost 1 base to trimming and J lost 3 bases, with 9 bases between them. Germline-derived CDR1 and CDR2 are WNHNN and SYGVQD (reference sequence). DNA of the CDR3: TGCGCCAGCAGTGAGTTCGGGGAGGAAGAGACCCAGTACTTC. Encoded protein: CASSEFGEEETQYF.

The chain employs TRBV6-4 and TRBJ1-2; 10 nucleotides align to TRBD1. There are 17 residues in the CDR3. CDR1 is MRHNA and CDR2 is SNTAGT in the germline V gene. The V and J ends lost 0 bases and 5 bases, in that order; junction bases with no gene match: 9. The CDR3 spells CASSDSGTGEEGYGYTF. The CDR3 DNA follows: TGTGCCAGCAGTGACTCCGGGACAGGGGAAGAGGGATATGGCTACACCTTC.

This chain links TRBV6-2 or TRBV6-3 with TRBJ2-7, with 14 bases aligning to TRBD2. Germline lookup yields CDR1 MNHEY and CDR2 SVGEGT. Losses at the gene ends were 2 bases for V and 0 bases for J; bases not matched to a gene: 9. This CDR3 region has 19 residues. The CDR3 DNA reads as TGTGCCAGCAGTTACCGGGGACTAGCGGGAGAAATGGGCTCCTACGAGCAGTACGTC. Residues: CASSYRGLAGEMGSYEQYV.

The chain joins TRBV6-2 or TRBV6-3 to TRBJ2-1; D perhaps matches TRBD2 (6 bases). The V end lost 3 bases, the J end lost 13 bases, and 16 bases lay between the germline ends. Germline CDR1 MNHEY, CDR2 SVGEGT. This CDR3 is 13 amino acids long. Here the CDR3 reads CASSYVMTGVQFF. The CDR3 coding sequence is TGTGCCAGCAGTTATGTCATGACGGGGGTACAGTTCTTC.

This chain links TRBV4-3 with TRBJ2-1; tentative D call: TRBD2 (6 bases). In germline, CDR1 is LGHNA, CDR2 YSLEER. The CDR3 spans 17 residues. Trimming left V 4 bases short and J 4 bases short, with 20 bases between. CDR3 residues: CASSPKAGTGLYNEQFF. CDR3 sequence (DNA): TGCGCCAGCAGCCCAAAGGCGGGAACAGGACTTTACAATGAGCAGTTCTTC.

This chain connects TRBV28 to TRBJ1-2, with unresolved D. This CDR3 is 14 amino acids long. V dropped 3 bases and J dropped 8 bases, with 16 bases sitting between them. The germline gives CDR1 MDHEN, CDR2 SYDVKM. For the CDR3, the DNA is TGTGCCAGCAGTTTGTTGGCCGGGGTGGTCGGCTACACCTTC. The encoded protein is CASSLLAGVVGYTF.

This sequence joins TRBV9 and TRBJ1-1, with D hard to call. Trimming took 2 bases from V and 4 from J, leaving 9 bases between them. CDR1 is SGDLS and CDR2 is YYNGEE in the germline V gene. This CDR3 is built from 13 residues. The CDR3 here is CASSVTGSTEAFF. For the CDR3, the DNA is TGTGCCAGCAGCGTCACGGGAAGCACTGAAGCTTTCTTT.

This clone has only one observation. The CDR3 loop is CASSPGLAGTGEQYV. CDR3 DNA: TGTGCCAGCAGCCCGGGACTAGCGGGGACGGGCGAGCAGTACGTC. This sequence joins TRBV3-1 (or the pseudogene TRBV3-2) and TRBJ2-7; 13 bases line up with TRBD2. With V trimmed by 4 bases and J by 6 bases, 6 bases remained unmatched. CDR3 length: 15 residues. The germline V gene encodes CDR1 LGHDT and CDR2 YNNKEL (reference sequence).

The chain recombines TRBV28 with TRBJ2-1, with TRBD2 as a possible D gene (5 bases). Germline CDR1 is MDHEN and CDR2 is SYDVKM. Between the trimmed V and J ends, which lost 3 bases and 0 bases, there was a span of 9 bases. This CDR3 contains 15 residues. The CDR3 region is CASSLVGSSYNEQFF. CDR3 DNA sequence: TGTGCCAGCAGTTTGGTGGGGAGCTCCTACAATGAGCAGTTCTTC. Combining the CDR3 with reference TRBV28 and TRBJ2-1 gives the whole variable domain DVKVTQSSRYLVKRTGEKVFLECVQDMDHENMFWYRQDPGLGLRLIYFSYDVKMKEKGDIPEGYSVSREKKERFSLILESASTNQTSMYLCASSLVGSSYNEQFFGPGTRLTVL.